At least ten counts were recorded for the clone carrying this T cell receptor beta chain. The antigen remains undetermined. TCRdb reprocessed the 5' RACE reads with MiXCR, giving one entry per CDR3 protein. The sample contains about 220,000 distinct CDR3 sequences, roughly a tenth of which appear only once. The germline CDR1 and CDR2 sequences are KGHDR and SFDVKD. CDR3 size: 14 residues. Trimming shortened V by 0 bases and J by 3 bases, and 5 bases separated the two germline ends. The sample belongs to a study of CD8 T cells in ankylosing spondylitis. Study outcomes and limitations: Significantly higher representation of disease-linked clones was reported for matched ankylosing spondylitis synovial fluid. The study identified a TCR beta motif of under ten highly homologous variants that appeared characteristic of ankylosing spondylitis blood. CD8+ disease-linked clones were present at relatively low frequencies in blood.

The V call is TRBV24-1, the J call TRBJ1-5, with D unresolved. This clonotype originated in a male donor with ankylosing spondylitis or in good health (not recorded which). Sequenced material: blood, either unsorted or a sorted T cell fraction (not recorded which). For the CDR3, the DNA is TGTGCCACCAGTGATTTGGACTCCAATCAGCCCCAGCATTTT. Its protein product is CATSDLDSNQPQHF.